The clone carrying this TCR beta chain came up many times. The antigen remains undetermined. One entry per CDR3 protein, called by TCRdb with MiXCR from the reads. Found here are 140,000 to 150,000 distinct CDR3 sequences, more than 25% of them singletons; the top ten hold 45% to 55%. This sample stems from a study of T cell repertoires in cytomegalovirus infection. About the study: Evidence of both CMV infection and a matching HLA type came from public TCR beta signatures. Findings and caveats of the study: HLA-C-restricted CMV clonotypes gave the most frequent clonotype in two of eight donors.

CDR3 length: 14 residues. Germline values: CDR1 MGHRA, CDR2 YSYEKL. With 3 bases removed from V and 0 bases from J, the gap between germline ends came to 8 bases. This TCR was sampled from a human donor in good health (CMV status not recorded). Some clones in this sample may be carry-over from other donors' samples. V and J are TRBV4-1 and TRBJ1-1, with a tentative D call TRBD1 (5 bases). Sequencing used CD8+ T cells from cultured PBMCs, obtained from culture after CMV antigen stimulation. Written as DNA, the CDR3 is TGCGCCAGCAGCCAGGGACTTATGAACACTGAAGCTTTCTTT. This sequence encodes CASSQGLMNTEAFF.